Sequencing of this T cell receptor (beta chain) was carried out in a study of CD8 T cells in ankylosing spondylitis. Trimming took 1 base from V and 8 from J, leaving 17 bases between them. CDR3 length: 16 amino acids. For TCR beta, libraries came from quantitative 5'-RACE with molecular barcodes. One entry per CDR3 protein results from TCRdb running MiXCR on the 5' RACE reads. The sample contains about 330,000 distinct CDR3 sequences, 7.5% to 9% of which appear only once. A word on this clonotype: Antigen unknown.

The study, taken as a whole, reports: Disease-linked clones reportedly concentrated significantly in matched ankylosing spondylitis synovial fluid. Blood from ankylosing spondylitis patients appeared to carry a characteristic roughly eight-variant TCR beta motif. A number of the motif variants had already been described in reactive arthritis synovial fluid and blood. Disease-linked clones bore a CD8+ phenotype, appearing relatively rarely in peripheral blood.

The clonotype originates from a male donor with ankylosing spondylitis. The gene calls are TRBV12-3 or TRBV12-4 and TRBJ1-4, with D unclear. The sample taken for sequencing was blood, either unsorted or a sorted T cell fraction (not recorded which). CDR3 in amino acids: CASSLVVGVGVEKLFF. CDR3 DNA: TGTGCCAGCAGTTTAGTTGTCGGGGTTGGGGTCGAAAAACTGTTTTTT.